This T cell receptor (beta chain) was documented in a study of T cell repertoires in ileal Crohn's disease. Across the whole study: Patients had a median approximately 7.8-year disease duration, and under 45% were active smokers. Study results and limitations: Active smokers at surgery had more clonal expansions than non-smokers.

Eligibility required adulthood, ileal or ileocolonic Crohn's disease and indicated ileocolonic resection. Per sample, roughly 500 nanograms of biopsy DNA were TCRB immunosequenced. Here immunoSEQ multiplex PCR was the method, and the copy in TCRdb shows in-frame clones only, minus some. The sample has about 14,000 clones; roughly 80% are singletons. Concerning this clone itself: No antigen is known for it.

CDR3 length: 19 amino acids. Trimming cost V 3 bases and J 4 bases; bases outside gene matches: 12. The germline CDR1 and CDR2 sequences are SGHRS and YFSETQ. J is TRBJ2-5 and V is TRBV5-1; 16 positions match TRBD2. The specimen sequenced was ileal tissue. The sequence came from an adult with Crohn's disease. The CDR3: CASSSPLGTSGRARETQYF. The CDR3 bases are TGCGCCAGCAGCTCCCCCCTCGGGACTAGCGGGAGGGCGCGAGAGACCCAGTACTTC. The complete variable domain, with remaining parts taken from reference TRBV5-1 and TRBJ2-5, reads KAGVTQTPRYLIKTRGQQVTLSCSPISGHRSVSWYQQTPGQGLQFLFEYFSETQRNKGNFPGRFSGRQFSNSRSEMNVSTLELGDSALYLCASSSPLGTSGRARETQYFGPGTRLLVL.